Here is one T cell receptor (beta chain) with its context. Its antigen is not known. The ends lost 4 bases at V and 4 bases at J; junction bases unmatched: 8. Germline values: CDR1 SGDLS, CDR2 YYNGEE. The CDR3 runs 15 residues. The PCR used 60 Vbeta and 13 Jbeta primers. This table comes from immunoSEQ multiplex PCR, and its TCRdb copy is limited to in-frame clones, with some not included. The table records some 160,000 clones, approximately 80% of them present only once. The data belong to a study of cytomegalovirus exposure and HLA in healthy donors. At the level of the study: Early release data held roughly 90 million unique TCRs from HLA-typed donors.

Overall study findings and caveats: Rarity held for most TCR sequences, but there were some public TCRs that occurred in many donors. Some TCR beta chains (roughly 160 of them) were listed as cytomegalovirus-associated.

The receptor was isolated from a man between 18 and 35 years old in good health and CMV-seronegative. The material sequenced was PBMCs. The rearrangement links TRBV9 to TRBJ1-1; TRBD1 aligns across 9 bases. CDR3: CASSPLGQGGTEAFF. For the CDR3, the DNA is TGTGCCAGCAGCCCCCTGGGACAGGGCGGCACTGAAGCTTTCTTT.